What follows is one TCR beta chain and its context. Germline trimming cut 6 bases from V and 2 bases from J; bases unmatched to any gene: 3. Germline V gives CDR1 ENHRY, CDR2 SYGVKD. The CDR3 spans 13 residues. Regarding treatment: randomized to nivolumab then ipilimumab (arm A) or the reverse (arm B). No patient had prior DNA-damaging chemotherapy. PBMC sorting kept live CD3+CD8+ cells without CD19 or CD56. Using immunoSEQ multiplex PCR, the repertoire was profiled, and TCRdb retains in-frame clones only, with some absent. The sample lists 25,000 to 35,000 clones, less than 90% occurring once. This record comes from a study of sequential checkpoint blockade in melanoma. About the study: After both sequences, patients received maintenance nivolumab.

This clonotype originated in a human donor with melanoma. The starting material was CD8+ T cells sorted from blood (inferred from file names), obtained from a patient given nivolumab and ipilimumab in sequence. This chain joins TRBV10-3 and TRBJ2-7; the match to TRBD1 covers 8 bases. Written as DNA, the CDR3 is TGTGCCATCAGGGAACAGGGGGCCTACGAGCAGTACTTC. As protein: CAIREQGAYEQYF.